The text below deals with one T cell receptor (beta chain). This specimen belongs to a study of T-cell memory formation after mild COVID-19. On the study more broadly: Clustering of TCRs was largely donor specific.

TCRdb itself ran the 5' RACE reads through MiXCR, one entry per CDR3 protein. In the table there are around 450,000 distinct CDR3 sequences, around 19% of which are singletons. This CDR3 has 17 amino acids. CDR1 and CDR2 (germline): DFQATT, SNEGSKA (reference sequence). The V segment lost 6 bases and the J segment 4 bases; nucleotides outside the gene matches: 15. Sequencing was performed on PBMCs or a T cell subset sorted from them (not recorded which). The receptor was isolated from an adult woman who had mild COVID-19 (a few samples of this study predate the infection). Cell type and time point are not known. The rearrangement links TRBV20-1 to TRBJ2-7, with 13 bases aligning to TRBD2. Here the CDR3 DNA reads TGCAGTGCCCGGGGACTAGCGGGGCGCCTCAATTATTACGAGCAGTACTTC. Protein sequence: CSARGLAGRLNYYEQYF.